The clone carrying this T cell receptor (beta chain) was found a few times. Antigen: not known. This record comes from a study of T cells in Graves' hyperthyroidism and ophthalmopathy. Trimming cost V 6 bases and J 3 bases; bases outside gene matches: 4. This CDR3 region has 13 residues. From germline, CDR1 is MNHNS and CDR2 SASEGT. PBMCs were obtained from 7.5 to 10 ml fresh peripheral blood. Study-level findings and limits: Ophthalmopathy was identified by the model a median about 6.4 months ahead of onset. Appearing also in blood were most of the thyroid clonotypes expanded above 0.001.

RNA transcripts were the template for amplifying TCR beta CDR3 regions. The TCR CDR3 first-round RT-PCR relied on the HTBI primer set. TCRdb independently ran MiXCR on the multiplex PCR reads; one entry per CDR3 protein. Of fewer than 900,000 distinct CDR3 sequences in the sample, around 20% were seen once. Sample: blood. This rearrangement joins TRBV6-1 to TRBJ1-1; 7 bases are shared with TRBD1. This clonotype originated in a woman between 50 and 59 years old with Graves' hyperthyroidism that later progressed to Graves' ophthalmopathy. CDR3 protein: CASSTGQYTEAFF. Here the CDR3 DNA reads TGTGCCAGCAGCACGGGACAGTACACTGAAGCTTTCTTT.